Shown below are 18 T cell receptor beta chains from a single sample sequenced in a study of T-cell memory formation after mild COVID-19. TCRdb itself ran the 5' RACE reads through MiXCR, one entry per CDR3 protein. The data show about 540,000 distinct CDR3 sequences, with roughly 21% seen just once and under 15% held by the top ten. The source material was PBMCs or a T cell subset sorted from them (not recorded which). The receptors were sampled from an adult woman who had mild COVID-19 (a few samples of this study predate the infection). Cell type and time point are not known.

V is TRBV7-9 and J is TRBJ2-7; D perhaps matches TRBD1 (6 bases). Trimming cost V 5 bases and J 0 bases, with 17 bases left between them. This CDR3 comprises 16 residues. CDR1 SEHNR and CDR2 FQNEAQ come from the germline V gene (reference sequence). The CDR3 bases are TGTGCCAGCAGCCGAGGTCAGGGGTCGAGCTCCTACGAGCAGTACTTC. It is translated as CASSRGQGSSSYEQYF. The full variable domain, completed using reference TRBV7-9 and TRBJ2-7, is DTGVSQNPRHKITKRGQNVTFRCDPISEHNRLYWYRQTLGQGPEFLTYFQNEAQLEKSRLLSDRFSAERPKGSFSTLEIQRTEQGDSAMYLCASSRGQGSSSYEQYFGPGTRLTVT.

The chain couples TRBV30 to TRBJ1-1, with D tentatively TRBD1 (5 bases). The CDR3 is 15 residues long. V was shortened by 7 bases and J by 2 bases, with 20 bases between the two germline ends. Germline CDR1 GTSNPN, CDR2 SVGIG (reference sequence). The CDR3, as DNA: TGTGCCTCGACCGGGCACAGGAGGGGAAACACTGAAGCTTTCTTT. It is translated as CASTGHRRGNTEAFF.

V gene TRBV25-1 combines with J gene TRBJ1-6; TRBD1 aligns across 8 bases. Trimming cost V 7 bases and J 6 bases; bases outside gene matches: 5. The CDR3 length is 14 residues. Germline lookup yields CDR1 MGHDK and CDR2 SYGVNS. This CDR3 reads CASKEDRVNSPLHF. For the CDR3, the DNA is TGTGCCAGCAAAGAGGACAGGGTTAATTCACCCCTCCACTTT.

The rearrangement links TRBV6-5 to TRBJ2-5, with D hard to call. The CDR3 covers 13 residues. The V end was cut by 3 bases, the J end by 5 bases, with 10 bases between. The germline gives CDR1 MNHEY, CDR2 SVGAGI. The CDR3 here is CASSYLDEETQYF. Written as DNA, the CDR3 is TGTGCCAGCAGTTATCTGGACGAGGAGACCCAGTACTTC.

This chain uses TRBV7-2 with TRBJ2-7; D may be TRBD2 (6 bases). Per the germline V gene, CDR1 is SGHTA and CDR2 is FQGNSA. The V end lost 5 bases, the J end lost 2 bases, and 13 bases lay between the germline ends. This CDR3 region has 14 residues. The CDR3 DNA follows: TGTGCCAGCAGCCCGCCGGGAGTGACCTACGAGCAGTACTTC. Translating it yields CASSPPGVTYEQYF. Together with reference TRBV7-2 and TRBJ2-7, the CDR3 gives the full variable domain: GAGVSQSPSNKVTEKGKDVELRCDPISGHTALYWYRQSLGQGLEFLIYFQGNSAPDKSGLPSDRFSAERTGGSVSTLTIQRTQQEDSAVYLCASSPPGVTYEQYFGPGTRLTVT.

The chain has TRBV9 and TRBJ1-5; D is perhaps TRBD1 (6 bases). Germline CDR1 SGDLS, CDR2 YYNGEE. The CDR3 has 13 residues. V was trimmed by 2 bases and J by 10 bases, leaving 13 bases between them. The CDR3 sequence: CASSVGGADPQHF. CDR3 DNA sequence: TGTGCCAGCAGCGTGGGGGGGGCGGACCCCCAGCATTTT.

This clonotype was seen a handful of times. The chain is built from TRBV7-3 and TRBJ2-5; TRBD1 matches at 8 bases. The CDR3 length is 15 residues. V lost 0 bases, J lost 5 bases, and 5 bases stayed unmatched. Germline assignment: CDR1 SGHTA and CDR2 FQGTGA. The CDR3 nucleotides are TGTGCCAGCAGCTTAACTGCAGGGGGCGAGGAGACCCAGTACTTC. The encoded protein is CASSLTAGGEETQYF. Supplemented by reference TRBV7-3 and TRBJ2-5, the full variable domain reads GAGVSQTPSNKVTEKGKYVELRCDPISGHTALYWYRQSLGQGPEFLIYFQGTGAADDSGLPNDRFFAVRPEGSVSTLKIQRTERGDSAVYLCASSLTAGGEETQYFGPGTRLLVL.

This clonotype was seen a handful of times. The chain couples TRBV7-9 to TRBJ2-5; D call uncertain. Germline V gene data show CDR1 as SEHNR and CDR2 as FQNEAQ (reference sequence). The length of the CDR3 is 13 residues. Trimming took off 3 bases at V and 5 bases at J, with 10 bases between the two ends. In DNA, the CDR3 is TGTGCCAGCAGCTTTCAGGTGACGGAGACCCAGTACTTC. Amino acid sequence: CASSFQVTETQYF.

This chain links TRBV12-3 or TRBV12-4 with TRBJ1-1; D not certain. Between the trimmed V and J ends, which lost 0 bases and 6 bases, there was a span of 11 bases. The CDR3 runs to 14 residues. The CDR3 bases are TGTGCCAGCAGTTTAGCGCAAGGGTCGTCTGAAGCTTTCTTT. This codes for CASSLAQGSSEAFF.

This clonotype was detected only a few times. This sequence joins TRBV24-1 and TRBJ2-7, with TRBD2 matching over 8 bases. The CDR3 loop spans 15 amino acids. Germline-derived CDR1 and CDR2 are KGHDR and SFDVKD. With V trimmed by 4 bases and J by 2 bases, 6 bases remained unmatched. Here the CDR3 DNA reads TGTGCCACCAGTGACCCGGGACTAGGGGCCTACGAGCAGTACTTC. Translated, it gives CATSDPGLGAYEQYF.

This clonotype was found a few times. The CDR3 region has the DNA TGTGCCAGCAGCTTGCCCACCGCAGGGGTAGAGACCCAGTACTTC. It yields the protein CASSLPTAGVETQYF. The chain uses TRBV7-2 and TRBJ2-5; TRBD1 might be the D (6 bases). This CDR3 region has 15 residues. V gave up 3 bases and J gave up 4 bases, with 15 bases separating them. Germline V gene lookup returns CDR1 SGHTA and CDR2 FQGNSA.

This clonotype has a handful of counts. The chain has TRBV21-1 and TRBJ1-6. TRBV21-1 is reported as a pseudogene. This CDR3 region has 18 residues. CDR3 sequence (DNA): TGTGCCAGCAGCAACCTAGGGTATGGAAAATTCGACGATTCACCCCTCCACTTT. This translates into CASSNLGYGKFDDSPLHF.

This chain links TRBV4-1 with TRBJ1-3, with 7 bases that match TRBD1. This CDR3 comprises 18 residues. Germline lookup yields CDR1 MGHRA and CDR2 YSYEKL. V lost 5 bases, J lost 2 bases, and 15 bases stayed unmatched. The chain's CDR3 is CASSYRDSSLGPGNTIYF. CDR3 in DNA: TGCGCCAGCAGCTACCGGGACAGTTCCCTGGGACCTGGAAACACCATATATTTT.

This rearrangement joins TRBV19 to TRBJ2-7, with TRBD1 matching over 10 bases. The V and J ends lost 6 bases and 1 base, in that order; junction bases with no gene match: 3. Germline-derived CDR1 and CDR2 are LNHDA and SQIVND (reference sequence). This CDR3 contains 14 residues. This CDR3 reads CASSDRGLSYEQYF. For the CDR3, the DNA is TGTGCCAGTAGCGACAGGGGGCTGTCCTACGAGCAGTACTTC.

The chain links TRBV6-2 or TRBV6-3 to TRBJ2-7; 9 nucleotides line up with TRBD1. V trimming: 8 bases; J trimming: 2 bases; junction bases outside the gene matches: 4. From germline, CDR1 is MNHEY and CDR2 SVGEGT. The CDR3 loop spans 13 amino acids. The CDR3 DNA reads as TGTGCCAGCCCAGGGGACAGGGCCTACGAGCAGTACTTC. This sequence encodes CASPGDRAYEQYF.

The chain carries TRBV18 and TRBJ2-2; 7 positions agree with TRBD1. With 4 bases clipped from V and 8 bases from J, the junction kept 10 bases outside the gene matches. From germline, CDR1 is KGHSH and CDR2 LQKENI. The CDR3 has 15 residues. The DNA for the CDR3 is TGTGCCAGCTCACAGGGACAGTCCATAGGAGGGGAGCTGTTTTTT. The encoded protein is CASSQGQSIGGELFF.

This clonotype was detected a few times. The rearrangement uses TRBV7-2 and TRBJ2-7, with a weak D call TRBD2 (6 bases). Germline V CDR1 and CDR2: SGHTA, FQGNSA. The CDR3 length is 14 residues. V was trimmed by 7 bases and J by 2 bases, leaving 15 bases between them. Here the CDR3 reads CASTPGGRPYEQYF. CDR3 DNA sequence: TGTGCCAGCACCCCCGGAGGGCGACCCTACGAGCAGTACTTC. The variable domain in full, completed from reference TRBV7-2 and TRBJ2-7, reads GAGVSQSPSNKVTEKGKDVELRCDPISGHTALYWYRQSLGQGLEFLIYFQGNSAPDKSGLPSDRFSAERTGGSVSTLTIQRTQQEDSAVYLCASTPGGRPYEQYFGPGTRLTVT.

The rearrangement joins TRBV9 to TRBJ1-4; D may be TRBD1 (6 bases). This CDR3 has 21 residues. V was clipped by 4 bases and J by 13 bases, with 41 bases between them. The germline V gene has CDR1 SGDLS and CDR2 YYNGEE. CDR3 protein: CASSTPFGGPEIGKTATRLFF. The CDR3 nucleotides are TGTGCCAGCAGCACTCCCTTCGGGGGGCCGGAAATAGGGAAGACCGCGACAAGACTGTTTTTT. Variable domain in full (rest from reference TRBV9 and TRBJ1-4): DSGVTQTPKHLITATGQRVTLRCSPRSGDLSVYWYQQSLDQGLQFLIQYYNGEERAKGNILERFSAQQFPDLHSELNLSSLELGDSALYFCASSTPFGGPEIGKTATRLFFGSGTQLSVL.